The 2 T cell receptor beta chains below all came from one sample that was sequenced in a study of human T cells and chemical hapten exposure. Time point of the sample: patch test 1, 2 weeks after DPC sensitization. Treatment specified: therapeutic diphenylcyclopropenone sensitization with weekly scalp DPC. TCRdb itself ran the RACE reads through MiXCR, one entry per CDR3 protein. The sample comprises tens of thousands of distinct CDR3 sequences, approximately 12% of which are singletons, and about 4.2% rests with the top ten. The starting material was whole blood, obtained in connection with sensitization to the hapten diphenylcyclopropenone (DPC). All receptors come from a woman aged 45-59 years with alopecia areata. Some clones in this sample may be carry-over from other donors' samples.

In this sample, this clonotype turned up many times. V usage is TRBV7-3 and J usage is TRBJ2-1; 9 nucleotides align to TRBD2. CDR1 and CDR2 from the germline V gene are SGHTA and FQGTGA. Losses at the gene ends were 3 bases for V and 8 bases for J; bases not matched to a gene: 2. The CDR3 has 13 amino acids. The CDR3 loop reads CASSLSGGYEQFF. In DNA form, the CDR3 reads TGTGCCAGCAGCTTGAGCGGGGGGTATGAGCAGTTCTTC.

The J gene is TRBJ2-2, the V gene TRBV7-3, with 8 bases aligning to TRBD1. The length of the CDR3 is 15 residues. With 6 bases clipped from V and 2 bases from J, the junction kept 5 bases outside the gene matches. Germline values: CDR1 SGHTA, CDR2 FQGTGA. Here the CDR3 DNA reads TGTGCCAGCAGACCCACAGGGGGAAACACCGGGGAGCTGTTTTTT. This codes for CASRPTGGNTGELFF.